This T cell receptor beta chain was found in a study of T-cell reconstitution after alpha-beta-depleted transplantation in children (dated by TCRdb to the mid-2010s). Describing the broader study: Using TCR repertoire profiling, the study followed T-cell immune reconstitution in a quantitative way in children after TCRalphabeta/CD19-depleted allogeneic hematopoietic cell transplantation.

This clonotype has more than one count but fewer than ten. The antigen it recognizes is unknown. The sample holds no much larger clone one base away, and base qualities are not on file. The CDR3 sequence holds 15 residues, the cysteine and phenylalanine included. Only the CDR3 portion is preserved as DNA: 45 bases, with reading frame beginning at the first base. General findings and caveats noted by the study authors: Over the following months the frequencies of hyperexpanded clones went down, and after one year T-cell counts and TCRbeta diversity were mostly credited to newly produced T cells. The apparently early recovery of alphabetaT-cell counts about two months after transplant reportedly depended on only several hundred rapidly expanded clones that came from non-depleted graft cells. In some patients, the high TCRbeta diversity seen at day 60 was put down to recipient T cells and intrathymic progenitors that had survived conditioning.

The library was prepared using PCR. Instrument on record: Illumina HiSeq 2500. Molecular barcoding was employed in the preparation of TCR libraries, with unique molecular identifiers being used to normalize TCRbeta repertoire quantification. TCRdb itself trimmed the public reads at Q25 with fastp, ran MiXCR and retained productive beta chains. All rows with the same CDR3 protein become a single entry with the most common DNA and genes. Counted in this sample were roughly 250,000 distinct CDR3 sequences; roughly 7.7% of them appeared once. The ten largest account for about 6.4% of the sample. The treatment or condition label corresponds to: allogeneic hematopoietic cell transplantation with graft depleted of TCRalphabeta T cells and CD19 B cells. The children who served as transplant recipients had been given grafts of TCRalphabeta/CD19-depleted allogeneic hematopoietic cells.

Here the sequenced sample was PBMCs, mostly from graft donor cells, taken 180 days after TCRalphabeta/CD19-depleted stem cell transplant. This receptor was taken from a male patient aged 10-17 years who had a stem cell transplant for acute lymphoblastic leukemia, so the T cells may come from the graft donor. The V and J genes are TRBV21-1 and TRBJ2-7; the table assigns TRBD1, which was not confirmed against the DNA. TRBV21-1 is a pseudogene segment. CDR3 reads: CASSKGYRVSYEQYF. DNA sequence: TGTGCCAGCAGCAAAGGCTACAGGGTGTCCTACGAGCAGTACTTC.